This entry concerns a single TCR beta chain. The antigen is undetermined. This sample was taken from a study of OX40 agonist ivuxolimab in advanced cancers. The study's findings and limits: Compared with CD4+, CD8+ T cells on average had more expanded clones.

Produced via immunoSEQ multiplex PCR; TCRdb's table is partial and in-frame only. This sample has roughly 80,000 clones; 90% occur once, and the top ten carry approximately 0.69%. The CDR3 is made up of 13 amino acids. Looked up from germline, CDR1 is SNHLY and CDR2 is FYNNEI. V lost 4 bases and J lost 1, with 7 bases in between. The source of this sequence is an adult with an advanced solid tumor such as melanoma, head and neck, liver or kidney cancer. V is TRBV2 and J is TRBJ2-5; perhaps TRBD1 as D (5 bases). This specimen consisted of CD4+ or CD8+ T cells sorted from blood, obtained in a trial of the OX40 agonist ivuxolimab. The CDR3 coding sequence is TGTGCCAGCAGTGGACAGTTCCAAGAGACCCAGTACTTC. This sequence encodes CASSGQFQETQYF.